This T cell receptor (beta chain) was found in a study of post-analysis software for immune sequencing data. For the study at large: The patients showed relapsing-remitting, secondary progressive and progressive-relapsing multiple sclerosis courses.

CDR1 is KGHSH and CDR2 is LQKENI in the germline V gene. V lost 5 bases and J lost 3; bases outside the gene matches: 5. This CDR3 region has 15 residues. Study-wide results and limits: Analysis by F measure revealed that same-batch samples clustered strongly together. Higher frequency in patients than in controls was seen for 5 or 6 TRBV segments, with TRBV5-6, TRBV5-1 and TRBV20-1 among them.

cDNA libraries for TCR beta contained unique molecular identifiers. The T cell input of roughly 0.95 to 11 million gave hundreds of thousands of cDNA molecules. TCRdb ran MiXCR on the PCR reads and lists one entry per CDR3 protein. The sample consists of under 200,000 distinct CDR3 sequences, 35% to 40% of them appearing once. This clonotype was detected only a few times. The antigen is undetermined. The sequence came from a girl aged 10 to 17 with multiple sclerosis. The rearrangement links TRBV18 to TRBJ2-5, with 11 bases lining up with TRBD1. The starting material was blood, obtained after autologous hematopoietic stem cell transplantation. The DNA of the CDR3 is TGTGCCAGCTCAGCCGGGACAGGGGGTAAAGAGACCCAGTACTTC. Amino acid sequence: CASSAGTGGKETQYF. Looking up the rest from reference TRBV18 and TRBJ2-5 gives the full variable domain: NAGVMQNPRHLVRRRGQEARLRCSPMKGHSHVYWYRQLPEEGLKFMVYLQKENIIDESGMPKERFSAEFPKEGPSILRIQQVVRGDSAAYFCASSAGTGGKETQYFGPGTRLLVL.